This TCR beta chain was sequenced during a study of TIL therapy for anti-PD-1-resistant metastatic lung cancer. In the study overall: Progressing patients received lymphodepletion, expanded TIL infusion and IL-2. Most patients had lung adenocarcinoma.

This was the immunoSEQ v3 assay. The method was immunoSEQ multiplex PCR; TCRdb's version includes in-frame clones alone and lacks a portion of them. The sample gives tens of thousands of clones, around 80% of which show up once; 4% to 5.5% is in the top ten. Germline V CDR1 and CDR2: SGHAT, FQNNGV. The CDR3 is made up of 14 amino acids. The V end was cut by 0 bases, the J end by 3 bases, with 9 bases between. Concerning this clone itself: Its antigen is still unknown.

Study-wide findings and caveats: The cohort had more treatment-naive, never-smoker and oncogene-addicted patients than typical.

Specified time point: pre-treatment sample, taken before nivolumab and TIL therapy. The sequencing here drew on blood, taken at baseline. The sequence was collected from a woman aged 30-79 years with non-small cell lung cancer. This sequence joins TRBV11-2 and TRBJ2-7, with D perhaps TRBD2 (5 bases). The CDR3 spells CASSLDGLDYEQYF. In DNA form, the CDR3 reads TGTGCCAGCAGCTTAGACGGACTCGACTACGAGCAGTACTTC. The entire variable domain, with the rest obtained from reference TRBV11-2 and TRBJ2-7, is as follows: EAGVAQSPRYKIIEKRQSVAFWCNPISGHATLYWYQQILGQGPKLLIQFQNNGVVDDSQLPKDRFSAERLKGVDSTLKIQPAKLEDSAVYLCASSLDGLDYEQYFGPGTRLTVT.